What follows are 22 T cell receptor beta chains derived from one specimen sequenced in a study of T cell repertoires in cytomegalovirus infection. TCRdb fed the reads into MiXCR, producing one record per CDR3 protein. The table has 150,000 to 180,000 distinct CDR3 sequences, around 24% seen once. Material for sequencing was PBMCs. Receptor source: a human donor in good health (CMV status not recorded). Some clones in this sample may be carry-over from other donors' samples.

Only a few counts were recorded for this clonotype. This sequence joins TRBV7-3 and TRBJ2-2; TRBD2 might be the D (5 bases). The CDR3 extends over 14 amino acids. Germline-derived CDR1 and CDR2 are SGHTA and FQGTGA. The V end was cut by 2 bases, the J end by 5 bases, with 9 bases between. The CDR3 loop reads CASSLDSGTGELFF. The CDR3 DNA sequence: TGTGCCAGCAGCTTAGATTCGGGAACCGGGGAGCTGTTTTTT.

V gene TRBV29-1 combines with J gene TRBJ2-3; D call uncertain. This CDR3 spans 14 amino acids. V was pared by 7 bases and J by 5 bases, with 19 bases between. The germline V gene encodes CDR1 SQVTM and CDR2 ANQGSEA. CDR3 in amino acids: CSGAGYSWGDTQYF. DNA of the CDR3: TGCAGCGGTGCCGGGTATAGCTGGGGAGATACGCAGTATTTT.

This clonotype was seen a handful of times. The chain recombines TRBV20-1 with TRBJ1-6, with a possible D match to TRBD1 (6 bases). This CDR3 comprises 13 residues. Germline assignment: CDR1 DFQATT and CDR2 SNEGSKA (reference sequence). The V gene lost 6 bases and the J gene lost 3 bases, with 9 bases spanning the gap. CDR3 sequence reads: CSARTDYNSPLHF. The CDR3 DNA is TGCAGTGCCCGGACAGACTATAATTCACCCCTCCACTTT.

This clonotype was observed many times. The rearrangement joins TRBV7-2 to TRBJ2-1; 9 positions match TRBD2. Germline assignment: CDR1 SGHTA and CDR2 FQGNSA. J gave up 2 bases and V 5 bases, and 7 bases lay outside the gene matches. This CDR3 spans 16 amino acids. CDR3 DNA sequence: TGTGCCAGCAGCCGAACTAGCGGGCCGCCCTACAATGAGCAGTTCTTC. As protein: CASSRTSGPPYNEQFF.

This clonotype was recorded many times. The CDR3 protein is CASSWTDGTQYF. CDR3 DNA: TGTGCCAGCAGTTGGACGGACGGGACCCAGTACTTC. The chain couples TRBV7-2 to TRBJ2-5; D call uncertain. V was pared by 6 bases and J by 7 bases, with 12 bases between. The germline V gene encodes CDR1 SGHTA and CDR2 FQGNSA. This CDR3 spans 12 amino acids.

V usage is TRBV5-1 and J usage is TRBJ1-4; D remains unclear. Germline CDR1 is SGHRS and CDR2 is YFSETQ. This CDR3 spans 14 amino acids. V lost 3 bases and J 5 bases, leaving 11 bases between the germline ends. The CDR3 DNA reads as TGCGCCAGCAGCTATGGACGGAACAATGAAAAACTGTTTTTT. Encoded protein: CASSYGRNNEKLFF.

This clonotype appeared a few times. The chain recombines TRBV19 with TRBJ2-6; D might be TRBD1 or TRBD2, each matching 5 bases. V was clipped by 4 bases and J by 3 bases, with 22 bases between them. CDR3 size: 19 residues. Germline assignment: CDR1 LNHDA and CDR2 SQIVND (reference sequence). The CDR3 sequence is CASSTEDLQGPGGANVLTF. The CDR3 DNA reads as TGTGCCAGTAGTACGGAGGACCTTCAGGGTCCCGGTGGGGCCAACGTCCTGACTTTC.

The chain carries TRBV28 and TRBJ2-5; possible D gene TRBD1, 6 bases. The CDR3 spans 13 residues. Deletions cut 10 bases from V and 2 bases from J, with 14 bases between. Per germline, CDR1 MDHEN and CDR2 SYDVKM. In nucleotides, the CDR3 is TGTGCCACCCTCGACAGGACACAAGAGACCCAGTACTTC. Its translation: CATLDRTQETQYF.

The chain employs TRBV19 and TRBJ2-6; D is perhaps TRBD2 (6 bases). CDR3 length equals 15 residues. CDR1 LNHDA and CDR2 SQIVND come from the germline V gene (reference sequence). Trimming removed 9 bases at V and 4 bases at J, with 16 bases between. The CDR3 DNA reads TGTGCCAGAGATCTTACGGGACTCGGGGCCAACGTCCTGACTTTC. Residues: CARDLTGLGANVLTF.

This clonotype has only a few counts. J is TRBJ2-2 and V is TRBV6-6, with D maybe TRBD2 (6 bases). The CDR3 totals 15 residues. From germline, CDR1 is MNHNY and CDR2 SVGAGI (reference sequence). V gave up 6 bases and J gave up 6 bases, with 17 bases separating them. The CDR3 region is CASRTGAASSGELFF. For the CDR3, the DNA is TGTGCCAGCAGGACGGGAGCAGCTAGCTCCGGGGAGCTGTTTTTT.

This clonotype was seen ten or more times. The chain combines TRBV7-2 with TRBJ1-1; D is unresolved. V lost 2 bases and J 4 bases, leaving 14 bases between the germline ends. The CDR3 length is 15 residues. Germline V CDR1 and CDR2: SGHTA, FQGNSA. This CDR3 reads CASSLKMVAATEAFF. CDR3 in DNA: TGTGCCAGCAGCTTAAAAATGGTGGCAGCCACTGAAGCTTTCTTT. Variable domain in full (rest from reference TRBV7-2 and TRBJ1-1): GAGVSQSPSNKVTEKGKDVELRCDPISGHTALYWYRQSLGQGLEFLIYFQGNSAPDKSGLPSDRFSAERTGGSVSTLTIQRTQQEDSAVYLCASSLKMVAATEAFFGQGTRLTVV.

The table lists this clonotype with many counts. CDR3 in DNA: TGTGCCAGCAGCCAAGGACAGGGCCTCTCCTACGAGCAGTACTTC. Translated, it gives CASSQGQGLSYEQYF. The V and J genes are TRBV9 and TRBJ2-7; TRBD1 agrees at 8 bases. The CDR3 contains 15 residues. The J segment lost 0 bases and the V segment lost 4 bases, leaving 6 bases of the junction unmatched. Per the germline V gene, CDR1 is SGDLS and CDR2 is YYNGEE.

The V gene is TRBV23-1, the J gene TRBJ2-5; 11 positions agree with TRBD1. TRBV23-1 is an ORF; its function is uncertain. Trimming took 0 bases from V and 6 from J; bases not matched to a gene: 9. The CDR3 contains 17 residues. CDR3 coding DNA: TGCGCCAGCAGTCAATCGGGGGGACAGGGGGGGATGAAGACCCAGTACTTC. Translating gives CASSQSGGQGGMKTQYF.

This clonotype was detected only a few times. The chain is built from TRBV12-5 and TRBJ1-1, with D tentatively TRBD1 (5 bases). Per the germline V gene, CDR1 is LGHNT and CDR2 is FRNRAP. V was trimmed by 6 bases and J by 0 bases, leaving 14 bases between them. This CDR3 has 15 amino acids. The CDR3 sequence is CASGPQGNLNTEAFF. In DNA, the CDR3 is TGTGCTAGTGGCCCCCAGGGAAACTTGAACACTGAAGCTTTCTTT.

J is TRBJ1-1 and V is TRBV29-1, with D hard to call. There are 17 residues in the CDR3. The V gene lost 4 bases and the J gene lost 4 bases, with 25 bases spanning the gap. CDR1 SQVTM and CDR2 ANQGSEA come from the germline V gene. This CDR3 is CSVAAHGALVRRTEAFF. The CDR3 DNA sequence: TGCAGCGTTGCCGCACACGGTGCCCTCGTTCGCCGCACTGAAGCTTTCTTT.

The chain carries TRBV20-1 and TRBJ2-1; 8 bases fit TRBD1. The CDR3 extends over 15 amino acids. V shed 0 bases and J 6 bases; nucleotides not matched to a gene: 7. From germline, CDR1 is DFQATT and CDR2 SNEGSKA (reference sequence). CDR3 sequence: CSARDSRTGLNEQFF. CDR3 in DNA: TGCAGTGCTAGAGATTCCCGGACAGGGCTCAATGAGCAGTTCTTC.

The table lists this clonotype with a few counts. This rearrangement joins TRBV7-9 to TRBJ2-7; a weak D match, TRBD2 (5 bases). The CDR3 sequence is 14 residues long. V was cut by 2 bases and J by 0 bases, with 8 bases left in between. From germline, CDR1 is SEHNR and CDR2 FQNEAQ (reference sequence). Written as DNA, the CDR3 is TGTGCCAGCAGCTTACGGGAAGTCTCCTACGAGCAGTACTTC. Its translation is CASSLREVSYEQYF.

CDR3: CASSNPFYEQYF. For the CDR3, the DNA is TGTGCCAGCAGTAACCCCTTCTACGAGCAGTACTTC. The chain carries TRBV25-1 and TRBJ2-7; D is unclear. This CDR3 is built from 12 residues. V was cut by 5 bases and J by 3 bases, with 8 bases left in between. In germline, CDR1 is MGHDK, CDR2 SYGVNS.

This clonotype was seen at least ten times. The chain links TRBV7-2 to TRBJ2-7; possibly TRBD1 for D (6 bases). The V and J ends lost 5 bases and 6 bases respectively, with 11 bases between them. This CDR3 region has 12 residues. Germline V gene sequence: CDR1 SGHTA, CDR2 FQGNSA. CDR3 DNA: TGTGCCAGCAGCCAAACAGGGCTCGAGCAGTACTTC. Amino acid sequence: CASSQTGLEQYF.

The chain employs TRBV5-1 and TRBJ2-1, with 7 bases fitting TRBD2. Trimming cost V 0 bases and J 1 base; bases outside gene matches: 16. The CDR3 is 20 amino acids. Germline loops: CDR1 SGHRS, CDR2 YFSETQ. Here the CDR3 DNA reads TGCGCCAGCAGCTTGGCCTTGCGGGAGCGCGCTCTGACATCCTACAATGAGCAGTTCTTC. As protein: CASSLALRERALTSYNEQFF.

J is TRBJ1-4 and V is TRBV6-6; D is ambiguous. Germline V gene data show CDR1 as MNHNY and CDR2 as SVGAGI (reference sequence). The CDR3 is 12 residues long. Trimming cost V 2 bases and J 8 bases, with 6 bases left between them. The CDR3 DNA sequence: TGTGCCAGCAGTTACGATCGCGAAAAACTGTTTTTT. Amino acid sequence: CASSYDREKLFF.

This clonotype was seen ten or more times. The V and J genes are TRBV12-3 or TRBV12-4 and TRBJ2-1, with 13 bases that match TRBD2. The CDR3 is 20 amino acids. Germline trimming cut 2 bases from V and 0 bases from J; bases unmatched to any gene: 10. CDR3 residues: CASSLSGGLAGVHSYNEQFF. CDR3 coding DNA: TGTGCCAGCAGTTTATCCGGCGGACTAGCGGGAGTTCACTCCTACAATGAGCAGTTCTTC.